This T cell receptor beta chain was profiled in a study of CD8+ T cells in alopecia areata. Study results and caveats: It was lesional scalp, especially alopecia totalis/universalis, that showed higher clonality than normal scalp. It was less clear whether patients shared TCRs than it was in mice, possibly because of HLA.

Trimming left V 1 base short and J 7 bases short, with 11 bases between. Germline V lookup: CDR1 SEHNR, CDR2 FQNEAQ (reference sequence). CDR3 length equals 14 residues. In its sample, this clone was seen once. The antigen is undetermined. Sequencing relied on a cDNA template that was reverse transcribed from extracted RNA. Profiled with immunoSEQ multiplex PCR; TCRdb holds only in-frame clones, not every one. Of about 15,000 clones detected, 60% appear once; the ten largest clones hold about 12%. In alopecia areata patients, both lesional scalp punch biopsies and peripheral blood were collected. Source material: skin. V gene TRBV7-9 combines with J gene TRBJ2-1; D call uncertain. The clonotype was recovered from a human donor with alopecia areata. The CDR3 sequence is CASSLGIYGNEQFF. The CDR3 nucleotides are TGTGCCAGCAGCTTAGGAATCTACGGAAATGAGCAGTTCTTC.